A single sample is the source of the 5 T cell receptor beta chains below, sequenced in a study of shared clonotypes between healthy human individuals (dated by TCRdb to 2019 to 2021). Receptors were amplified or captured by the immunoSEQ multiplex PCR assay. The table was pulled from immuneACCESS by TCRdb, which kept in-frame rearrangements only. Such tables lose some clones; where checked, under half of the loss comes from unresolved V genes, and the rest has no known cause. The sample data list around 700,000 clones, and about 90% of these were observed just once. The ten largest clones add up to roughly 22% of the sample. For the CD8 naive samples, CD45RO-negative cells were positively selected for CCR7, yielding a CD45RA+CCR7+ population from which TemRA cells were excluded. The sample comprised naive CD8+ T cells sorted from blood. The sample's cell subset or site, from its label and the paper: CD45RA+CCR7+. These receptors all come from a young man in good health.

The genes are TRBV29-1 and TRBJ2-7, with D uncertain. The CDR3 covers 14 residues. The V and J ends lost 4 bases and 0 bases respectively, with 13 bases between them. Germline V gives CDR1 SQVTM, CDR2 ANQGSEA. The CDR3 region is CSVVGGIHSYEQYF. DNA of the CDR3: TGCAGCGTTGTCGGTGGGATTCACTCCTACGAGCAGTACTTC.

The chain joins TRBV5-5 to TRBJ2-5; D may be TRBD1 (6 bases). The CDR3 totals 13 residues. The V gene lost 4 bases and the J gene lost 4 bases, with 11 bases spanning the gap. CDR1 SGHKS and CDR2 YYEKEE come from the germline V gene (reference sequence). This CDR3 reads CASSGGQGETQYF. The CDR3 DNA is TGTGCCAGCAGCGGGGGCCAGGGAGAGACCCAGTACTTC.

This clone has just one count. CDR3 bases: TGCAGCGTAAGCGGGAGGTTCCACAATGAGCAGTTCTTC. Encoded protein: CSVSGRFHNEQFF. This chain links TRBV29-1 with TRBJ2-1; 9 nucleotides match TRBD2. J lost 5 bases, V lost 6 bases, and 5 bases had no gene match. Germline loops: CDR1 SQVTM, CDR2 ANQGSEA. CDR3 length: 13 amino acids.

The gene calls are TRBV7-9 and TRBJ2-4; the D gene is possibly TRBD1 (6 bases). Germline V lookup: CDR1 SEHNR, CDR2 FQNEAQ (reference sequence). Trimming left V 0 bases short and J 3 bases short, with 15 bases between. The CDR3 is 17 residues long. CDR3 amino acids: CASSLALDSSGKNIQYF. As DNA, the CDR3 is TGTGCCAGCAGCTTAGCGCTGGACAGCTCGGGCAAAAACATTCAGTACTTC.

The genes are TRBV27 and TRBJ2-7; no clear D gene. V gave up 6 bases and J gave up 4 bases, with 4 bases separating them. From germline, CDR1 is MNHEY and CDR2 SMNVEV (reference sequence). The CDR3 loop spans 10 amino acids. In DNA, the CDR3 is TGTGCCAGCAGCACGTACGAGCAGTACTTC. Amino acid sequence: CASSTYEQYF.